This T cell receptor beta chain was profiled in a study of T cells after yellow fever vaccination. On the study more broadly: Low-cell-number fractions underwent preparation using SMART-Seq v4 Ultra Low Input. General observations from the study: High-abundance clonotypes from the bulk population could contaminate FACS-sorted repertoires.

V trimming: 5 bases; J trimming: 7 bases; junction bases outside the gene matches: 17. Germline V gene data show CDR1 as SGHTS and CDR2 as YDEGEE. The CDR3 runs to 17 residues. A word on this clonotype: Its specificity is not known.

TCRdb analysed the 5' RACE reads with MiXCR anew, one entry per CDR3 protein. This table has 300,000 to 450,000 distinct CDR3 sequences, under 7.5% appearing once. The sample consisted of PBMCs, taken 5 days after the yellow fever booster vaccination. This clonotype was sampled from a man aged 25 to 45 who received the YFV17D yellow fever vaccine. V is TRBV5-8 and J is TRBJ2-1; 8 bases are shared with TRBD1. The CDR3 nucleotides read TGTGCCAGCAGACGTAGTCCCGGTGGGCAGGGGGCAAATGAGCAGTTCTTC. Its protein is CASRRSPGGQGANEQFF.